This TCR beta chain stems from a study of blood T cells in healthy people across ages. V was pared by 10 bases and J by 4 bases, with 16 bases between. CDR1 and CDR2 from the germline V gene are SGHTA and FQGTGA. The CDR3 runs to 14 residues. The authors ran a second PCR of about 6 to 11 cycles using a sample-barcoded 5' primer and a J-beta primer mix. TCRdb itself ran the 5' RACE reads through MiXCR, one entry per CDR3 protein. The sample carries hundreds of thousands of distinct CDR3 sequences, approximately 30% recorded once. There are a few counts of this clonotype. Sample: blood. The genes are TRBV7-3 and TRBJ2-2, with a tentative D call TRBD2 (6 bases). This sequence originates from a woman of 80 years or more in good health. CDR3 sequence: CATSPGVATGELFF. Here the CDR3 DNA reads TGTGCCACCAGTCCGGGGGTCGCCACCGGGGAGCTGTTTTTT.